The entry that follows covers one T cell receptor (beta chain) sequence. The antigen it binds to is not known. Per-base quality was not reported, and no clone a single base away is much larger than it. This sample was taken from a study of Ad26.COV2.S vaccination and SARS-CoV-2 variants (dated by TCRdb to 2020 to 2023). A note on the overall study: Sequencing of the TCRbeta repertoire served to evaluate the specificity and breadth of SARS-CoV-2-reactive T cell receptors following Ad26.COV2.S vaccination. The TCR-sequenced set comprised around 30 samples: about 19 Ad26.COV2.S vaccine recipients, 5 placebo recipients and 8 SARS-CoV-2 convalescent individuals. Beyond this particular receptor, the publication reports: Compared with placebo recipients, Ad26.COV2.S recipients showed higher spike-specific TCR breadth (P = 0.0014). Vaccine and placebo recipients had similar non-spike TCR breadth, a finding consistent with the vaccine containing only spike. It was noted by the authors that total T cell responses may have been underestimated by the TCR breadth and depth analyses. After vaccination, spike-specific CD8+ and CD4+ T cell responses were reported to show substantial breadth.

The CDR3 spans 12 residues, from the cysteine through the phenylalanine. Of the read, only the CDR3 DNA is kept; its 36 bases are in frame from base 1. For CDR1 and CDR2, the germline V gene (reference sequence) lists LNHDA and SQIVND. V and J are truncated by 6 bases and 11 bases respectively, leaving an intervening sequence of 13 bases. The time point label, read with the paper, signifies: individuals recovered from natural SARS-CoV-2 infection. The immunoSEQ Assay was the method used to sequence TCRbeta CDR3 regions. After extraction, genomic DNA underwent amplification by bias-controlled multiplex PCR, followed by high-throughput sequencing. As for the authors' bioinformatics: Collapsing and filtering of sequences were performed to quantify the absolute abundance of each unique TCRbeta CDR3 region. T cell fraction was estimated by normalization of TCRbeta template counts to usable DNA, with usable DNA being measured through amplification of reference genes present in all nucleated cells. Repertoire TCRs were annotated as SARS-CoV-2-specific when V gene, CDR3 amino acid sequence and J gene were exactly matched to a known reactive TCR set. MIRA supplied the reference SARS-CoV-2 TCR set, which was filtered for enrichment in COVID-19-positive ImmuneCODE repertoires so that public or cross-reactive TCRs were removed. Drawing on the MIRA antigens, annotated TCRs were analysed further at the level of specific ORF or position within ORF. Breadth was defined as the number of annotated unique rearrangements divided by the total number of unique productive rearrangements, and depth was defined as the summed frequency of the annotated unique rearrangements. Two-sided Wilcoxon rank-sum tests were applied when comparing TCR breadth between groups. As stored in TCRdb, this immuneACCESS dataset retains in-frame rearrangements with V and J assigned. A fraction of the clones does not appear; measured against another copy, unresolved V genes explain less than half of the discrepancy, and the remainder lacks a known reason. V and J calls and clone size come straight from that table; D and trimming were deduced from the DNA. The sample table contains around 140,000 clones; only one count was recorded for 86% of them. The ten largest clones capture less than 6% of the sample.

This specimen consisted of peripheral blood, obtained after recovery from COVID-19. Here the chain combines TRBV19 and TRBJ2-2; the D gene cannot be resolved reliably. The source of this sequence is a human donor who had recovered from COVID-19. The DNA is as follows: TGTGCCAGTAGACGGACCCTACCCGAGCTGTTTTTT. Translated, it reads CASRRTLPELFF.